This TCR beta chain was recovered during a study of PD-1 blockade in classical Hodgkin lymphoma. Regarding the study as a whole: While CD8+ TCR diversity did not rise significantly by C4D1, CD4+ TCR diversity did.

Assay used: immunoSEQ multiplex PCR; TCRdb lists only in-frame clones, some missing. Here the sample spans tens of thousands of clones, roughly 65% being singletons. As to this clone: What it binds is unknown.

As for time point: cycle 4 day 1 (C4D1), after 5 to 7 weeks of nivolumab. Every single patient, without exception, relapsed after autologous stem cell transplantation, and brentuximab vedotin exposure varied. Unmatched junction bases numbered 7, after V lost 3 bases and J lost 4 bases. The CDR3 has 15 amino acids. Per germline, CDR1 SGHAT and CDR2 FQNNGV. This specimen consisted of peripheral blood mononuclear cells (PBMCs), obtained before the fourth cycle of nivolumab. The chain is built from TRBV11-2 and TRBJ2-3, with 7 bases aligning to TRBD2. The clonotype was recovered from a human donor with classical Hodgkin lymphoma. The CDR3 coding sequence is TGTGCCAGCAGCTTTCGCGGGAGTGGGTCAGATACGCAGTATTTT. Translating it yields CASSFRGSGSDTQYF.